This T cell receptor beta chain was recorded in a study of blood T cell repertoires in COVID-19. Study as a whole: From the United States, Italy and Spain came samples of acute and convalescent COVID-19.

Authors' analysis steps: Amplification of reference gene primers was used by the study to estimate nucleated cell counts. Assay used: immunoSEQ multiplex PCR; TCRdb lists only in-frame clones, some missing. That table is the source of V, J and clone size, and D and trimming were worked out from the DNA. The repertoire holds roughly 300,000 clones, with 85% to 90% as singletons. Participants were aged about 18 to 90 years, lived in under 25 US areas, and enrolled virtually. Assignments of participants to cohorts depended upon their own reported clinical history. The specimen was PBMCs or T cells enriched from blood (not recorded which). The TCR was taken from a woman aged 18-30 years who had recovered from COVID-19.

The DNA for the CDR3 is TGTGCCAGAAGCTTGGTGGCACAGGGGAAATATAGCAATCAGCCCCAGCATTTT. It specifies CARSLVAQGKYSNQPQHF. This rearrangement joins TRBV5-3 to TRBJ1-5; 7 bases map to TRBD1. Being an ORF, TRBV5-3 has a function that is uncertain. Losses at the gene ends were 0 bases for V and 0 bases for J; bases not matched to a gene: 9. The CDR3 runs 18 residues.